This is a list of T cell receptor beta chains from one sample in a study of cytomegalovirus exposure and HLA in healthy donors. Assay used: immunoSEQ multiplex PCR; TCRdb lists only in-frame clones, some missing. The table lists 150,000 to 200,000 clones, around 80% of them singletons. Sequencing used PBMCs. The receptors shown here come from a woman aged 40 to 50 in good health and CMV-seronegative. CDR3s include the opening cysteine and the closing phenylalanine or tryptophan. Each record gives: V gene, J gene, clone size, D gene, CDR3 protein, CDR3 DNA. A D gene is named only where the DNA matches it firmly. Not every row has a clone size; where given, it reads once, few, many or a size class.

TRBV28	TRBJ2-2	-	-	CASSHRRGKSSGELFF	TGTGCCAGCTCCCATCGGAGGGGCAAATCGTCCGGGGAGCTGTTTTTT
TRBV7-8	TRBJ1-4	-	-	CAGSLVGGADDEKLFF	TGTGCCGGCAGCTTAGTTGGGGGGGCTGATGATGAAAAACTGTTTTTT
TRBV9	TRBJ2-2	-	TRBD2	CASSVAPSGSTGELFF	TGTGCCAGCAGCGTAGCTCCTAGCGGCTCCACCGGGGAGCTGTTTTTT
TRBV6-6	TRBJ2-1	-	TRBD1	CASSYDREIDEQFF	TGTGCCAGCAGTTACGACAGGGAAATCGATGAGCAGTTCTTC
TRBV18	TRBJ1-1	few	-	CASSRLYSSTEAFF	TGTGCCAGCTCACGTCTATACAGCAGCACTGAAGCTTTCTTT
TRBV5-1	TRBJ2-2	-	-	CASSPRGYTGELFF	TGCGCCAGCAGCCCCAGGGGCTACACCGGGGAGCTGTTTTTT
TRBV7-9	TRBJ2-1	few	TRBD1	CASSSQDRGLYNEQFF	TGTGCCAGCAGCTCACAGGACAGGGGGCTATACAATGAGCAGTTCTTC
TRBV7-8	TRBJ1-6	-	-	CASSLVGGRVNSPLHF	TGTGCCAGCAGCTTAGTGGGAGGCAGGGTAAATTCACCCCTCCACTTT
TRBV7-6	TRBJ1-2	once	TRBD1	CASSPRTGKLSGYTF	TGTGCCAGCAGCCCCCGGACAGGGAAATTGAGTGGCTACACCTTC
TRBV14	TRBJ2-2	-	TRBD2	CASSQIGRGGTGELFF	TGTGCCAGCAGCCAAATCGGCCGGGGGGGCACCGGGGAGCTGTTTTTT